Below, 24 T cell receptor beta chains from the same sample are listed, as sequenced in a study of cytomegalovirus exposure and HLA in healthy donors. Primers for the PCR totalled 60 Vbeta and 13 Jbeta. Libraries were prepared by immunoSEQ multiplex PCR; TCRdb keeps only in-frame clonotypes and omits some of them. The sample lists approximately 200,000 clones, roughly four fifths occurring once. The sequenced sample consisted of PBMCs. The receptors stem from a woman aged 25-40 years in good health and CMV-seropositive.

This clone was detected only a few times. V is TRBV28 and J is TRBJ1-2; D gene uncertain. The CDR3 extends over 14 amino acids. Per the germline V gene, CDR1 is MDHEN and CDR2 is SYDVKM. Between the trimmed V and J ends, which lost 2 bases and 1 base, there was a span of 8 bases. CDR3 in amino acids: CASSLPTVNYGYTF. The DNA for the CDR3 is TGTGCCAGCAGTTTACCCACAGTTAACTATGGCTACACCTTC.

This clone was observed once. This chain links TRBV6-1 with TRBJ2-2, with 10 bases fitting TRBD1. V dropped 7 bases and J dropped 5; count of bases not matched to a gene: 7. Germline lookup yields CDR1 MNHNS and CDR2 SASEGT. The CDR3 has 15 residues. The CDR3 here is CASTLTGGGTGELFF. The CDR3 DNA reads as TGTGCCAGCACCCTGACAGGGGGCGGAACCGGGGAGCTGTTTTTT.

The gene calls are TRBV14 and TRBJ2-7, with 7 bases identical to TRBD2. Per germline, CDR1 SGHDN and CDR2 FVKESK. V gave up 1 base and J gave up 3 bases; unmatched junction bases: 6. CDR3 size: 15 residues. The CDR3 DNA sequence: TGTGCCAGCAGCCAAGGGACTAGAGGCTACTACGAGCAGTACTTC. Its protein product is CASSQGTRGYYEQYF.

CDR3 nucleotides: TGTGCCGCCCGTAAGAGAACTAATGAAAAACTGTTTTTT. Its translation: CAARKRTNEKLFF. The rearrangement joins TRBV6-5 to TRBJ1-4; D remains ambiguous. V was trimmed by 11 bases and J by 1 base, leaving 11 bases between them. The CDR3 sequence is 13 residues long. Germline V gene data show CDR1 as MNHEY and CDR2 as SVGAGI.

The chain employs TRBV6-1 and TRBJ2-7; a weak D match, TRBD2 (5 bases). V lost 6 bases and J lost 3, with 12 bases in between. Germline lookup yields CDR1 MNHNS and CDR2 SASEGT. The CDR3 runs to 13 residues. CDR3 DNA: TGTGCCAGCAGAGGATCGGGGAACTACGAGCAGTACTTC. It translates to CASRGSGNYEQYF.

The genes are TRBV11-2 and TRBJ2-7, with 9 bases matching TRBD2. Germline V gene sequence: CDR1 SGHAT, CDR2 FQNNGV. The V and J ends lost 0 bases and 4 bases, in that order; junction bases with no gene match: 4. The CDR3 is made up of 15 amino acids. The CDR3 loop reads CASSLESSGAYEQYF. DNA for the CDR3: TGTGCCAGCAGCTTAGAGTCTAGCGGGGCTTACGAGCAGTACTTC.

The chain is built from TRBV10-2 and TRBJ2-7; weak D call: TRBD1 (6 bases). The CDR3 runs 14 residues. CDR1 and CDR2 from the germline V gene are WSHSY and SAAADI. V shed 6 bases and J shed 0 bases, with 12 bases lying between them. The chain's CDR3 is CASRQGRSSYEQYF. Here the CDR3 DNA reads TGCGCCAGCAGACAGGGACGGAGCTCCTACGAGCAGTACTTC.

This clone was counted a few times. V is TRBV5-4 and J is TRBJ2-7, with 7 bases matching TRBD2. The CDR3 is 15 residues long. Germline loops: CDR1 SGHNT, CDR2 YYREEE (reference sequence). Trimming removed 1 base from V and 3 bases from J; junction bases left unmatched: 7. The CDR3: CASSLMVAGVYEQYF. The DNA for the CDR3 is TGTGCCAGCAGCTTGATGGTAGCGGGCGTCTACGAGCAGTACTTC.

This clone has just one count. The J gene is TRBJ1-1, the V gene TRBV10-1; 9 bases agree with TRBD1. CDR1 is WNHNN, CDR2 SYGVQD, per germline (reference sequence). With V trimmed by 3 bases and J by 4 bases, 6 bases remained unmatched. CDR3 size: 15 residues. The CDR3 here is CASSDPGTGSTEAFF. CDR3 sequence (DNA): TGCGCCAGCAGTGACCCCGGGACAGGGAGCACTGAAGCTTTCTTT.

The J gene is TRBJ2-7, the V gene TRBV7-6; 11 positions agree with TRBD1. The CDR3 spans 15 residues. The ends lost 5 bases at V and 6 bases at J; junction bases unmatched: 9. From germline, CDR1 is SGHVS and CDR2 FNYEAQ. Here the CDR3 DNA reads TGTGCCAGCAGCCCCGGCTCCGGGACAGGGGGCGAGCAGTACTTC. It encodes CASSPGSGTGGEQYF.

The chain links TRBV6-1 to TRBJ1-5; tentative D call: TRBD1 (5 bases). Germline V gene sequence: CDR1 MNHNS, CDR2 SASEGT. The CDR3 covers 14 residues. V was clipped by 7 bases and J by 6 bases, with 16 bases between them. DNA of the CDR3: TGTGCCAGCAATGAGGGGCTGGCTGGTCAGCCCCAGCATTTT. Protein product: CASNEGLAGQPQHF.

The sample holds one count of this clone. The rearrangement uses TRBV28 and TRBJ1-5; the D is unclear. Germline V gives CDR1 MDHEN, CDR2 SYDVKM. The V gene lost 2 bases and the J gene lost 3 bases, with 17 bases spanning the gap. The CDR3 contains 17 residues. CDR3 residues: CASSLGLTRKTNQPQHF. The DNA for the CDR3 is TGTGCCAGCAGTTTAGGTCTGACTAGAAAAACCAATCAGCCCCAGCATTTT.

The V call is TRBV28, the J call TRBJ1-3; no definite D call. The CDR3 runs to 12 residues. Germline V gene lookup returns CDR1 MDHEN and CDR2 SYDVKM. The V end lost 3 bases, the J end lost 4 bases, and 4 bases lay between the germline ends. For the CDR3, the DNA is TGTGCCAGCAGTTTTACAGGAAACACCATATATTTT. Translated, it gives CASSFTGNTIYF.

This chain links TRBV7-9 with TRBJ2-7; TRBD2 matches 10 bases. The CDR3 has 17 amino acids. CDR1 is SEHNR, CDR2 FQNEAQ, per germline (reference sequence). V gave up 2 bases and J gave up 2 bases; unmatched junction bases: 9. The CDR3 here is CASSLSRASGRPYEQYF. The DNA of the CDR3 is TGTGCCAGCAGCTTAAGCAGAGCTAGCGGGAGACCCTACGAGCAGTACTTC.

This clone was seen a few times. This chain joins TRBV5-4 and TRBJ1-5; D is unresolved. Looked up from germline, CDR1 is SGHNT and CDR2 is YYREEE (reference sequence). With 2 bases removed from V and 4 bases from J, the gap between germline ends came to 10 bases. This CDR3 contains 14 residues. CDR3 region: CASSFLGSNQPQHF. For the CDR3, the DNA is TGTGCCAGCAGCTTCCTAGGGAGTAATCAGCCCCAGCATTTT.

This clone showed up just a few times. The CDR3 sequence is CASSPKRRVKDEQFF. CDR3 nucleotide sequence: TGTGCCAGCAGCCCCAAACGGAGGGTGAAAGATGAGCAGTTCTTC. The gene calls are TRBV7-9 and TRBJ2-1; D may be TRBD2 (6 bases). CDR3 length equals 15 residues. Trimming removed 5 bases from V and 8 bases from J, with 19 bases in between. Germline values: CDR1 SEHNR, CDR2 FQNEAQ (reference sequence).

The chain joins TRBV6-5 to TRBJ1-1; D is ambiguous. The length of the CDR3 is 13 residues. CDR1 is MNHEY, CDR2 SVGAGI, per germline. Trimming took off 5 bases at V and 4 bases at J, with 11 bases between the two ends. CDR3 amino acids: CASSPGLATEAFF. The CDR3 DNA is TGTGCCAGCAGTCCCGGACTGGCCACTGAAGCTTTCTTT.

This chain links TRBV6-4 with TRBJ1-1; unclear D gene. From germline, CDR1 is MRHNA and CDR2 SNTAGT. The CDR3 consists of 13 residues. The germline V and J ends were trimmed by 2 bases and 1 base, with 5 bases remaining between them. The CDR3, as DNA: TGTGCCAGCAGTGACAAGAGGAACACTGAAGCTTTCTTT. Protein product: CASSDKRNTEAFF.

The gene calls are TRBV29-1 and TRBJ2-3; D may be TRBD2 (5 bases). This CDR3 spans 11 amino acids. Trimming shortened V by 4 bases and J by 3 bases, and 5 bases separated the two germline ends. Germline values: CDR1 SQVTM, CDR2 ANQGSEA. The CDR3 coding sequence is TGCAGCGTTGGGGAGACAGATACGCAGTATTTT. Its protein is CSVGETDTQYF.

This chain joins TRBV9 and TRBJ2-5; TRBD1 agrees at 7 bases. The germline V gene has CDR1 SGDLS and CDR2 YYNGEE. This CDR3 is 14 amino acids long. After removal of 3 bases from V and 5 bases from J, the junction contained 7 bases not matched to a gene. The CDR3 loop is CASSAEQGSETQYF. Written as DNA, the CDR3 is TGTGCCAGCAGCGCCGAACAGGGGAGCGAGACCCAGTACTTC.

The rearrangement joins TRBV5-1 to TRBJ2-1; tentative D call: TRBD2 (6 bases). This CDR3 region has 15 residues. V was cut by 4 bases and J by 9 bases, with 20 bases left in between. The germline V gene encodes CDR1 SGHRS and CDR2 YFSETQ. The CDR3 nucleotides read TGCGCCAGCAGCCATAGGGAGAAGGAGGGAGGTGAGCAGTTCTTC. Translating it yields CASSHREKEGGEQFF.

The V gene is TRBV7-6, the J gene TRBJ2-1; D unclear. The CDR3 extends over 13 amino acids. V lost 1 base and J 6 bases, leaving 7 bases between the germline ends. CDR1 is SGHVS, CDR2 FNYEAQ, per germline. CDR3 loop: CASSLVTSNEQFF. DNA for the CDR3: TGTGCCAGCAGCTTAGTGACAAGCAATGAGCAGTTCTTC.

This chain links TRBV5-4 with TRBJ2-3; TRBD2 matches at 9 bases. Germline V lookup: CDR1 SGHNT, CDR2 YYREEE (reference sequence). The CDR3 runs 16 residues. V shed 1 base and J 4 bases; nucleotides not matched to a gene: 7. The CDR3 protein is CASSLYPAGGPDTQYF. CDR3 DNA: TGTGCCAGCAGCTTGTATCCAGCGGGAGGTCCAGATACGCAGTATTTT.

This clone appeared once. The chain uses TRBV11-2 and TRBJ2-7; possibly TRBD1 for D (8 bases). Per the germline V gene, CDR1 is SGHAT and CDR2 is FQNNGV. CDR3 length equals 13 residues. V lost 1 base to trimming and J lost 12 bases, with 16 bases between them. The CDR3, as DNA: TGTGCCAGCAGCTTAGGTGGACAGGGAGGGAGGTACTTC. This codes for CASSLGGQGGRYF.